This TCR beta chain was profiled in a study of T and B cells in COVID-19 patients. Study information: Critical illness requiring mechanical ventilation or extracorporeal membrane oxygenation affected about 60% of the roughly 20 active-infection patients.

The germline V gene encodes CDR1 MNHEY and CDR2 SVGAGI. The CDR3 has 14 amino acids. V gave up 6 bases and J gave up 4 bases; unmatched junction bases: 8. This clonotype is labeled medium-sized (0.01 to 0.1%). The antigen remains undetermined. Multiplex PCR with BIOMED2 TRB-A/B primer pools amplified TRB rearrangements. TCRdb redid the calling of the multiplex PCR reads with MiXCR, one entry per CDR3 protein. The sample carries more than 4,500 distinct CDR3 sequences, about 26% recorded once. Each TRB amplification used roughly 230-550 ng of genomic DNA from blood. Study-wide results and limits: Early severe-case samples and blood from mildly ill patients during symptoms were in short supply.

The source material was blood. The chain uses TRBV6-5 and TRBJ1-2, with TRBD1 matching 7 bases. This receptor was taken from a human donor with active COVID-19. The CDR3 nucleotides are TGTGCCAGCAGAACGGACAGGTTGGTCTATGGCTACACCTTC. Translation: CASRTDRLVYGYTF.